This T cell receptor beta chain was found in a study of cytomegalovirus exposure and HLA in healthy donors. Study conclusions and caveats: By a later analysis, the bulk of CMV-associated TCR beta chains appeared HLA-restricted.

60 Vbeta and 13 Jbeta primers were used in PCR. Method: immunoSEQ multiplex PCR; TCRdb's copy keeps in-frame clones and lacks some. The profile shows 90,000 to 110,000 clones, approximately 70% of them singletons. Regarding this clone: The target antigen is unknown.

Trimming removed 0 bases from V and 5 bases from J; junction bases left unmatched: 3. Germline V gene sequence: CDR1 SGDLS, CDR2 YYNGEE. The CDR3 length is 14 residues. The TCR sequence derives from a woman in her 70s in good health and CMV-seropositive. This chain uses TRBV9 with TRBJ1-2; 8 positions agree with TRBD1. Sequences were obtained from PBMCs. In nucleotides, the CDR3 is TGTGCCAGCAGCGTAGGCACAGGGGGGTATGGCTACACCTTC. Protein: CASSVGTGGYGYTF.